A selection of T cell receptor beta chains follows, all from one sample in a study of T cells in Graves' hyperthyroidism and ophthalmopathy. TCRdb re-analysed the multiplex PCR reads in MiXCR, keeping a single row per CDR3 protein. The sample includes 500,000 to 750,000 distinct CDR3 sequences, under 60% seen only once; the top ten take more than 7%. The sample was peripheral blood or thyroid tissue (not recorded which). These receptors were taken from a woman aged 18-30 years with Graves' hyperthyroidism. The CDR3 runs from the conserved cysteine through the conserved F or W. The D gene is left open where the match is weak. Not all rows give a size; the values are once, few, many and, for expanded clones, a class.

cdr3_aa cdr3_nt d_call clone_size j_call v_call
CASTTQSGELFF TGTGCCAGCACCACCCAGTCGGGGGAGCTGTTTTTT . . TRBJ2-2 TRBV2
CASARASGGALSVAFF TGTGCCAGCGCGCGGGCTAGCGGGGGGGCGCTGAGTGTGGCTTTCTTT . . TRBJ1-1 TRBV12-3/TRBV12-4
CASSRTGGADQPQHF TGTGCCAGCAGTCGAACAGGGGGCGCGGATCAGCCCCAGCATTTT TRBD1 many TRBJ1-5 TRBV12-3/TRBV12-4
CATSDLASGIEEQYF TGTGCCACCAGTGATTTGGCTAGCGGGATTGAGGAGCAGTACTTC TRBD2 many TRBJ2-7 TRBV24-1
CTSSEGGNQETQYF TGTACCAGCAGCGAAGGCGGGAACCAAGAGACCCAGTACTTC . . TRBJ2-5 TRBV7-9
CSVEQGFDTGRGYNEQYF TGCAGCGTTGAACAAGGGTTCGATACCGGGAGAGGTTACAATGAGCAGTACTTC . . TRBJ2-7 TRBV29-1
CASSLVPGSREQYF TGTGCCAGCAGCTTAGTCCCCGGGAGCAGGGAGCAGTACTTC . . TRBJ2-7 TRBV7-6
CASSVDAGEVDTQYF TGTGCCAGCAGCGTAGATGCGGGAGAGGTTGATACGCAGTATTTT TRBD2 . TRBJ2-3 TRBV9
CSVEGGAGSGPHGYGYTF TGCAGCGTTGAAGGGGGGGCCGGTTCCGGGCCTCACGGCTATGGCTACACCTTC . few TRBJ1-2 TRBV29-1
CASSFDRATGELFF TGTGCCAGCAGCTTCGACAGGGCCACCGGGGAGCTGTTTTTT TRBD1 . TRBJ2-2 TRBV11-2
CASSQVPGGTGELFF TGCGCCAGCAGCCAAGTGCCGGGGGGCACCGGGGAGCTGTTTTTT TRBD2 . TRBJ2-2 TRBV7-9
CASSSGLNTGELFF TGTGCCAGCAGTTCGGGACTGAACACCGGGGAGCTGTTTTTT . . TRBJ2-2 TRBV5-5
CASGTYYGYTF TGTGCCAGCGGGACTTACTATGGCTACACCTTC . . TRBJ1-2 TRBV3-1
CASSGPSGANVLTF TGTGCCAGTAGTGGCCCCTCTGGGGCCAACGTCCTGACTTTC . . TRBJ2-6 TRBV6-6
CASRDGTGDEQYF TGTGCCAGCAGAGACGGGACAGGGGACGAGCAGTACTTC TRBD1 . TRBJ2-7 TRBV2
CASSWGRVNAEAFF TGTGCCAGCAGCTGGGGTCGGGTGAACGCTGAAGCTTTCTTT . . TRBJ1-1 TRBV7-9
CASSLRGGANYGYTF TGTGCCAGCAGCTTACGGGGTGGAGCTAACTATGGCTACACCTTC . . TRBJ1-2 TRBV11-2
CSAKGVAGRATDTQYF TGCAGTGCTAAAGGAGTGGCCGGGAGGGCCACAGATACGCAGTATTTT TRBD2 . TRBJ2-3 TRBV20-1
CASSLRLKSPGQENTEAFF TGTGCCAGCAGTCTACGACTTAAATCCCCGGGACAGGAGAACACTGAAGCTTTCTTT TRBD1 . TRBJ1-1 TRBV6-1
CASSNRIIAFF TGTGCCAGCAGCAACAGGATTATCGCTTTCTTT . . TRBJ1-1 TRBV7-2
CASSLSETGELFF TGTGCCAGCAGCTTATCAGAGACCGGGGAGCTGTTTTTT . many TRBJ2-2 TRBV7-3
CASSLAQGYTGELIF TGTGCCAGCAGCTTAGCCCAGGGGTACACCGGGGAGCTGATTTTT . . TRBJ2-2 TRBV11-1
CASSFSGGQYF TGTGCCAGCAGTTTCTCGGGGGGGCAGTACTTC TRBD2 . TRBJ2-7 TRBV12-3/TRBV12-4
CASSLNQGHADTQYF TGTGCCAGCAGCTTAAACCAGGGGCACGCAGATACGCAGTATTTT . many TRBJ2-3 TRBV7-2
CASSQLASGDSFYGYTF TGTGCCAGCAGCCAGTTGGCATCCGGAGACTCATTCTATGGCTACACCTTC . . TRBJ1-2 TRBV7-9
CASSRASNEKLSF TGCGCCAGCAGTAGGGCCTCTAATGAAAAACTGTCTTTT . . TRBJ1-4 TRBV10-1
CASSPPKRQGSVDEQYF TGTGCCAGCAGCCCACCGAAACGACAGGGGTCTGTTGACGAGCAGTACTTC TRBD1 many TRBJ2-7 TRBV7-4
CASRTEGRTNTEAFF TGTGCCAGTAGGACCGAAGGACGGACGAACACTGAAGCTTTCTTT . many TRBJ1-1 TRBV19
CASSRDNVLTF TGCGCCAGCAGCCGGGACAACGTCCTGACTTTC . . TRBJ2-6 TRBV5-1
CSATSGTSVASYEQYF TGCAGTGCCACATCCGGGACTAGCGTAGCCTCCTACGAGCAGTACTTC TRBD2 . TRBJ2-7 TRBV20-1
CASNGQGINEEKLFF TGTGCCAGTAACGGACAGGGGATTAATGAAGAAAAACTGTTTTTT TRBD1 many TRBJ1-4 TRBV19
CSARSGDTEAFF TGCAGTGCTAGATCCGGGGACACTGAAGCTTTCTTT . few TRBJ1-1 TRBV20-1
CASSFPGTSGRAVETQYF TGTGCCAGCAGCTTTCCCGGGACTAGCGGGAGGGCCGTGGAGACCCAGTACTTC TRBD2 . TRBJ2-5 TRBV7-6
CASRRLAGEVVTDTQYF TGTGCCAGCAGAAGACTAGCGGGAGAGGTTGTCACAGATACGCAGTATTTT TRBD2 . TRBJ2-3 TRBV5-4
CASSLGAATQYF TGTGCCAGCAGCTTAGGGGCGGCTACGCAGTATTTT . . TRBJ2-3 TRBV7-2
CAIRTGTGALFF TGTGCCATCAGGACCGGGACAGGGGCGCTGTTTTTT TRBD1 . TRBJ2-2 TRBV10-3
CASSKTASDTEAFF TGTGCCAGCAGCAAGACAGCCTCGGACACTGAAGCTTTCTTT . . TRBJ1-1 TRBV12-3/TRBV12-4
CASSRRGTGRSEKLFF TGTGCCAGCAGCCGCAGGGGGACAGGCCGAAGTGAAAAACTGTTTTTT TRBD1 . TRBJ1-4 TRBV7-2
CASSGDIQYF TGTGCCAGCAGTGGGGACATTCAGTACTTC . few TRBJ2-4 TRBV2
CSVETDSSGNTIYF TGCAGCGTTGAAACGGATAGCTCTGGAAACACCATATATTTT . many TRBJ1-3 TRBV29-1
CSASPEREQYF TGCAGTGCTAGTCCCGAGAGGGAGCAGTACTTC . . TRBJ2-7 TRBV20-1
CASWTGKYGYTF TGTGCCAGCTGGACAGGAAAGTATGGCTACACCTTC TRBD1 . TRBJ1-2 TRBV25-1
CASSLEVTGGTQPQHF TGTGCCAGCAGCTTAGAGGTGACAGGAGGAACTCAGCCCCAGCATTTT . few TRBJ1-5 TRBV7-9
CASSLSLGTGNTEAFF TGTGCCAGCAGCTTAAGTCTAGGGACAGGGAACACTGAAGCTTTCTTT TRBD1 many TRBJ1-1 TRBV13
CASSGGRTDTQYF TGTGCCAGCAGTGGGGGACGGACAGATACGCAGTATTTT . many TRBJ2-3 TRBV2